This is a list of T cell receptor beta chains from one sample in a study of graft-versus-host responses after intestinal transplantation. These TCRs' antigens remain unknown. Using immunoSEQ multiplex PCR, the repertoire was profiled, and TCRdb retains in-frame clones only, with some absent. This sample has under 150,000 clones; about 95% occur once, and the top ten carry over 2.5%. Sequencing used unstimulated CD8+ T cells sorted from spleen or lymph node cells, obtained before intestinal transplant. The receptors were gathered from a human donor who received an intestinal transplant. Each CDR3 is given with its conserved first and last residue. Clone size, where shown, is once, few, many, or a class for clones that have expanded.

v_call clone_size cdr3_aa
TRBV30 once CAWSGGGIDPYNEQFF
TRBV6-1 - CASSSTSGGAYEQYF
TRBV6-5 - CASRPLGRIYMEYF
TRBV11-2 - CASSLEGGETQYF
TRBV18 - CASSPAGETAYEQYF
TRBV29-1 - CSVDWDGFNEKLFF
TRBV2 - CASSERESSYNEQFF
TRBV14 - CASSQDPPNYGYTF
TRBV19 - CASSPGTGPYEQYF
TRBV30 - CAWREGNQPQHF
TRBV6-6 once CASRDRGRGRNYGYTF
TRBV7-9 - CASSLVAGNTEAFF
TRBV9 - CASSVQGASTDTQYF
TRBV6-1 - CASSLYDILTDTQYF
TRBV6-5 - CASRRGYGYTF
TRBV4-1 once CASSQDVLAGVNEQFF
TRBV4-1 - CASSQRDSGRPEQYF
TRBV5-6 - CASSLWGNEKLFF
TRBV27 - CASSLAPYHEQYF
TRBV18 - CASSTPDRAPYEQYF
TRBV27 - CASSIRGNYGYTF
TRBV6-5 - CASRNSGSWETQYF
TRBV6-4 - CASSEGAYSNQPQHF
TRBV28 - CASSFGALTAREQYF
TRBV21-1 once CASGGQPSQIQYF
TRBV10-2 - CASSRTDRGNTGELFF
TRBV2 - CASSEAADTQYF
TRBV5-1 - CASSRFGVNTEAFF
TRBV28 - CASSLGSGGRYEQYF
TRBV7-6 few CASSPSYRNNEQFF
TRBV11-2 - CASSPPARGRGSYYGYTF
TRBV15 - CATSSRDSYNEQFF
TRBV5-1 - CASSSTSGTLNEKLFF
TRBV6-6 - CASSYLAGGVEQFF
TRBV10-3 once CAISEGGLEAFF
TRBV4-2 - CASSQSTSLDFDEQFF
TRBV28 - CASIRRGGERVQETQYF
TRBV7-7 - CASSLGRESDEQYF
TRBV7-3 - CASSWTRINEQFF
TRBV4-3 few CASSEVEGSYGYTF
TRBV4-3 - CASSQEEKYEQYF
TRBV27 - CASSPGPYGSGETQYF
TRBV4-1 - CASSPIAGDGYTF
TRBV6-1 once CASSEGTGALTEAFF
TRBV6-5 - CASRGVGGELFF
TRBV4-1 - CASSQDSSGIYNEQFF
TRBV7-9 - CASSLGAGIYEQYF
TRBV9 - CASSVQAQSGNEQFF
TRBV27 - CASSLYGGTTDTQYF
TRBV28 - CASSAPGPLNYGYTF
TRBV4-1 - CASSDGRGNNEQFF
TRBV2 once CASNGGRQGIYEQYF
TRBV28 - CASSLDFSYNEQFF